This entry describes one TCR beta chain. The data were taken from a study of blood T cell repertoires in COVID-19. On the study more broadly: Acute and convalescent COVID-19 specimens originated in the United States, Italy and Spain. The cDNA or gDNA used as material had been derived from T cells, B-cell-depleted T cells, or PBMCs.

Under the authors' procedure: Reference gene primer amplification in the assay estimated nucleated cell counts. The table came from immunoSEQ multiplex PCR; TCRdb's copy has only in-frame clones and leaves some out. The V and J calls and the clone size are those of that table, but D and trimming were determined from the DNA. The table includes 150,000 or so clones, around 84% detected once. V trimming: 3 bases; J trimming: 9 bases; junction bases outside the gene matches: 10. This CDR3 is 16 amino acids long. Germline V gives CDR1 KGHSH, CDR2 LQKENI. The sample consisted of peripheral blood. This clonotype originated in a man aged 50-59 years with active or convalescent COVID-19. The chain joins TRBV18 to TRBJ2-1; TRBD2 agrees at 11 bases. The CDR3 loop is CASSPALVAGGSEQFF. In nucleotides, the CDR3 is TGTGCCAGCTCACCCGCGCTGGTAGCGGGAGGGAGTGAGCAGTTCTTC.